This passage covers 6 T cell receptor beta chains from one sample sequenced in a study of shared clonotypes between healthy human individuals. TCRdb keeps only in-frame clones here, not all; method: immunoSEQ multiplex PCR. The sample lists about 640,000 clones; roughly 70% were seen once. The specimen was memory CD4+ T cells sorted from blood. The subset was: CD45RA-negative fraction. The source of these receptors is a woman younger than 45 in good health.

The chain couples TRBV10-3 to TRBJ2-5; 7 bases line up with TRBD2. The CDR3 spans 11 residues. V trimming: 10 bases; J trimming: 4 bases; junction bases outside the gene matches: 3. Germline CDR1 and CDR2: ENHRY and SYGVKD. CDR3 protein: CASGGGETQYF. In DNA form, the CDR3 reads TGTGCCAGCGGCGGGGGAGAGACCCAGTACTTC.

The CDR3 here is CASSKRDTGSGNTIYF. The CDR3 nucleotides read TGTGCCAGTAGTAAGCGGGACACTGGCTCTGGAAACACCATATATTTT. The V and J genes are TRBV19 and TRBJ1-3, with D perhaps matching TRBD1 (6 bases). CDR3 size: 16 residues. The V end was cut by 4 bases, the J end by 0 bases, with 13 bases between. Germline CDR1 and CDR2: LNHDA and SQIVND (reference sequence).

The chain joins TRBV28 to TRBJ1-2; D is possibly TRBD1 (6 bases). CDR3 length: 15 amino acids. Germline CDR1 is MDHEN and CDR2 is SYDVKM. Trimming took 6 bases from V and 0 from J, leaving 14 bases between them. CDR3 DNA sequence: TGTGCCAGCAGCAACCCAGGGACAACTAACTATGGCTACACCTTC. Encoded protein: CASSNPGTTNYGYTF.

A few counts support this clone. The chain has TRBV11-2 and TRBJ2-5; D not certain. Trimming stripped 1 base from V and 4 bases from J, with 7 bases between. Germline CDR1 SGHAT, CDR2 FQNNGV. The CDR3 totals 13 residues. CDR3 amino acids: CASSLGVLETQYF. The CDR3 DNA sequence: TGTGCCAGCAGCTTAGGGGTTTTAGAGACCCAGTACTTC.

This chain joins TRBV7-2 and TRBJ2-5; no definite D call. Germline V CDR1 and CDR2: SGHTA, FQGNSA. The CDR3 runs 14 residues. Between the trimmed V and J ends, which lost 1 base and 2 bases, there was a span of 8 bases. In DNA, the CDR3 is TGTGCCAGCAGCTTAGTTGGGATACAAGAGACCCAGTACTTC. Encoded protein: CASSLVGIQETQYF. Full variable domain (missing parts from reference TRBV7-2 and TRBJ2-5): GAGVSQSPSNKVTEKGKDVELRCDPISGHTALYWYRQSLGQGLEFLIYFQGNSAPDKSGLPSDRFSAERTGGSVSTLTIQRTQQEDSAVYLCASSLVGIQETQYFGPGTRLLVL.

The rearrangement joins TRBV7-8 to TRBJ1-2, with D possibly matching TRBD1 (5 bases). The germline gives CDR1 SGHVS, CDR2 FQNEAQ. CDR3 size: 11 residues. Deletions cut 4 bases from V and 5 bases from J, with 5 bases between. Written as DNA, the CDR3 is TGTGCCAGCAGCTCAGGGTATGGCTACACCTTC. Amino acid sequence: CASSSGYGYTF.